Listed below are T cell receptor beta chains from one sample, sequenced in a study of T-cell memory formation after mild COVID-19. From the 5' RACE reads, TCRdb called clonotypes with MiXCR, one entry per CDR3 protein. The sample shows around 310,000 distinct CDR3 sequences, roughly an eighth of them seen only once. The sequencing input was PBMCs or a T cell subset sorted from them (not recorded which). The receptor source for this set is a man between 18 and 35 years old who had mild COVID-19 (a few samples of this study predate the infection). Cell type and time point are not known. CDR3s include the opening cysteine and the closing phenylalanine or tryptophan. D genes are given only for firm matches. Some rows have no size entry. The others give once, few or many, or a class for an expanded clone.

V	J	D	size	DNA	CDR3
TRBV28	TRBJ2-3	TRBD1	few	TGTGCCAGCAGCTCCGGGACAGGGTTTAGCACAGATACGCAGTATTTT	CASSSGTGFSTDTQYF
TRBV5-1	TRBJ2-7	NA	NA	TGCGCCAGCAGACCAACCCCACTAGCCTCAGTGGACGAGCAGTACTTC	CASRPTPLASVDEQYF
TRBV11-2	TRBJ1-1	TRBD1	NA	TGTGCCAGCAGCTTAGCCCTCGAGACAGGGCGGACTGAAGCTTTCTTT	CASSLALETGRTEAFF
TRBV28	TRBJ1-3	NA	NA	TGTGCCAGCAGTTCTAATGGACAGATTCCAACCGAGGGGTCTGGAAACACCATATATTTT	CASSSNGQIPTEGSGNTIYF
TRBV28	TRBJ1-1	TRBD1	NA	TGTGCCAGCACGAGTCCCGGGACAGGGCCCACTGAAGCTTTCTTT	CASTSPGTGPTEAFF
TRBV5-8	TRBJ2-5	NA	NA	TGTGCCAGCAGCTTTAATCGGCGGGAGACCCAGTACTTC	CASSFNRRETQYF
TRBV7-2	TRBJ2-5	NA	many	TGTGCCAGCAGTAGGCCCCAGTACTTC	CASSRPQYF
TRBV3-1	TRBJ2-3	TRBD2	few	TGTGCCAGCAGCGCATTTCGACTAGCGGGAACAGATACGCAGTATTTT	CASSAFRLAGTDTQYF
TRBV11-3	TRBJ2-1	NA	few	TGTGCCAGCAGCTTAGATCTCGGGAGAGAGCAGTTCTTC	CASSLDLGREQFF
TRBV5-1	TRBJ1-2	NA	NA	TGCGCCAGCAGCGCGATAACAGGGAACTATGGCTACACCTTC	CASSAITGNYGYTF
TRBV3-1	TRBJ2-2	NA	few	TGTGCCAGCAGCCGATGGACCGGGGAGCTGTTTTTT	CASSRWTGELFF
TRBV12-3/TRBV12-4	TRBJ2-5	NA	many	TGTGCCAGCAGGACTGGACAGAAAGAGACCCAGTACTTC	CASRTGQKETQYF
TRBV11-1	TRBJ2-1	TRBD2	few	TGTGCCAGCAGCTTCGGAGCGGGGGCCTCAAATGAGCAGTTCTTC	CASSFGAGASNEQFF
TRBV10-3	TRBJ1-3	TRBD1	NA	TGTGCCATGGGACAGGAAAGAAACACCATATATTTT	CAMGQERNTIYF
TRBV12-3/TRBV12-4	TRBJ2-2	NA	NA	TGTGCCAGCAGACTCTGGGGAAGGGGTACTGGGGAGCTGTTTTTT	CASRLWGRGTGELFF
TRBV6-5	TRBJ1-1	NA	NA	TGTGCCAGCAGCTCCTCCTCGAACAGGGTAAGGAACACTGAAGCTTTCTTT	CASSSSSNRVRNTEAFF
TRBV4-1	TRBJ2-3	NA	NA	TGCGCCAGCAGCCAAGGTCCGGGGGAGGCAGATACGCAGTATTTT	CASSQGPGEADTQYF
TRBV7-2	TRBJ2-3	NA	few	TGTGCCAGCAGCCGAGAGAGGCAAACGCAGTATTTT	CASSRERQTQYF
TRBV5-4	TRBJ2-3	TRBD2	many	TGTGCCAGCAGCTTGGGGAGCGGGGTCAGCACAGATACGCAGTATTTT	CASSLGSGVSTDTQYF
TRBV4-3	TRBJ2-2	NA	NA	TGCGCCAGCAGCCAATATCAGGGGTCCGGGGAGCTGTTTTTT	CASSQYQGSGELFF
TRBV5-1	TRBJ1-2	TRBD1	NA	TGCGCCAGCAGAATTGGACAGGGCCCTGGCTACACCTTC	CASRIGQGPGYTF
TRBV30	TRBJ1-1	NA	NA	TGTGCCTGGAATCCCGGGGCGAACACTGAAGCTTTCTTT	CAWNPGANTEAFF
TRBV4-2	TRBJ2-7	NA	NA	TGTGCCAGCAGCCAGATTTGGGGGACGCAGACCTACGAGCAGTACTTC	CASSQIWGTQTYEQYF
TRBV5-1	TRBJ1-1	NA	NA	TGCGCCAGCAGCCGCCGGGGGGTGTTGAACACTGAAGCTTTCTTT	CASSRRGVLNTEAFF
TRBV5-6	TRBJ2-1	NA	few	TGTGCCAGCAGCGTTATAGGTACAGGGTACAATGAGCAGTTCTTC	CASSVIGTGYNEQFF
TRBV5-1	TRBJ2-3	TRBD2	NA	TGCGCCAGCAGATTAAGCGGGGTATCCACAGATACGCAGTATTTT	CASRLSGVSTDTQYF
TRBV6-2/TRBV6-3	TRBJ2-4	TRBD1	NA	TGTGCCAGCAGTTACCCGATGGACAGGGGTTCCAAAAACATTCAGTACTTC	CASSYPMDRGSKNIQYF
TRBV7-2	TRBJ2-5	TRBD2	NA	TGTGCCAGCAGCGCAAGCGGGGCCGGAGAGACACAGTACTTC	CASSASGAGETQYF
TRBV7-8	TRBJ2-2	NA	NA	TGTGCCAGCAGCCTACCCCTGGAGTGGTGGGGCACCGGGGAGCTGTTTTTT	CASSLPLEWWGTGELFF
TRBV12-3/TRBV12-4	TRBJ2-3	NA	many	TGTGCCAGCAGCGGACTGGGGGGAGATACGCAGTATTTT	CASSGLGGDTQYF
TRBV27	TRBJ1-1	NA	few	TGTGCCAGCAGCATGGCAGGGCGGACTGAAGCTTTCTTT	CASSMAGRTEAFF
TRBV7-3	TRBJ2-6	NA	many	TGTGCCAGCAGCCCTTTATCGGCACGAGCTGGGGCCAACGTCCTGACTTTC	CASSPLSARAGANVLTF
TRBV19	TRBJ2-3	NA	NA	TGTGCCAGTAGGCGGGGCCAGGGCACAGATACGCAGTATTTT	CASRRGQGTDTQYF
TRBV7-3	TRBJ2-1	TRBD2	few	TGTGCCAGCAGCTTACTTGGCGGGGGGGCCGTTGAGCAGTTCTTC	CASSLLGGGAVEQFF
TRBV6-5	TRBJ1-2	NA	few	TGTGCCAGCAGTTACTCCGGGACGACTCATTTAAATGGCTACACCTTC	CASSYSGTTHLNGYTF
TRBV29-1	TRBJ2-3	NA	few	TGCAGCGTTGAACGCCGGGGCACAGATACGCAGTATTTT	CSVERRGTDTQYF
TRBV29-1	TRBJ2-2	TRBD1	NA	TGCAGCGTTAAACAGGGGACCGGGGAGCTGTTTTTT	CSVKQGTGELFF
TRBV2	TRBJ2-3	NA	many	TGTGCCAGCAGTGAAGCGCCCTCAACTAGCACAGATACGCAGTATTTT	CASSEAPSTSTDTQYF
TRBV18	TRBJ2-5	NA	NA	TGTGCCAGCTCACCCCCGGCCCTAGCGGAGACCCAGTACTTC	CASSPPALAETQYF
TRBV10-2	TRBJ1-1	TRBD1	NA	TGCGCCAGCAGTGAGCGAAGGGCAGGGGGCGGCACTGAAGCTTTCTTT	CASSERRAGGGTEAFF
TRBV3-1	TRBJ2-7	TRBD2	NA	TGTGCCAGCAGCCTCGGGACTAGTATTCACTACGAGCAGTACTTC	CASSLGTSIHYEQYF
TRBV12-3/TRBV12-4	TRBJ2-2	TRBD1	NA	TGTGCCAGCAGTTCCGGGACAGGGTTCACCGGGGAGCTGTTTTTT	CASSSGTGFTGELFF
TRBV7-9	TRBJ2-3	NA	many	TGTGCCAGCAGCTCGGATCAGGATACGCAGTATTTT	CASSSDQDTQYF
TRBV6-2/TRBV6-3	TRBJ1-5	NA	few	TGTGCCAGCAGTCGCGGGGGCGATCAGCCCCAGCATTTT	CASSRGGDQPQHF
TRBV7-8	TRBJ2-1	TRBD2	NA	TGTGCCAGCCGCCTACTAGCGGGGGACACCAAGAGCTCCTACAATGAGCAGTTCTTC	CASRLLAGDTKSSYNEQFF
TRBV11-2	TRBJ2-3	TRBD1	few	TGTGCCAGCAGCTTAGATCTAGGCAGGGGGCTTGATACGCAGTATTTT	CASSLDLGRGLDTQYF
TRBV5-1	TRBJ2-5	TRBD2	NA	TGCGCCAGCAGCTTGTTTACTAGCGCGGACGCGATTGGGGAGACCCAGTACTTC	CASSLFTSADAIGETQYF
TRBV6-5	TRBJ2-1	NA	few	TGTGCCAGCAGTTGGGGGGGCCGGGCTTCTAGTGAGCAGTTCTTC	CASSWGGRASSEQFF
TRBV20-1	TRBJ1-3	NA	NA	TGCAGTGCTTTCCGAACGGGTGAAAACACCATATATTTT	CSAFRTGENTIYF
TRBV4-3	TRBJ2-1	NA	NA	TGCGCCAGCAGCCAAGATAGGTGGGGTGGGAATGAGCAGTTCTTC	CASSQDRWGGNEQFF
TRBV2	TRBJ2-1	TRBD2	many	TGTGCCAGCAGTGAATCTCGCGGGGGTGTATATGAGCAGTTCTTC	CASSESRGGVYEQFF
TRBV9	TRBJ2-7	TRBD2	few	TGTGCCAGCAGCGAAGGTCTAGCGGGGGGGCCGTACGAGCAGTACTTC	CASSEGLAGGPYEQYF
TRBV19	TRBJ1-1	NA	NA	TGTGCCAGTAGTCCGGCCGGGGCACGGGCGAACACTGAAGCTTTCTTT	CASSPAGARANTEAFF
TRBV5-1	TRBJ2-3	NA	many	TGCGCCAGCAGCTTGACGGCGGGGATGGGGGCGGATACGCAGTATTTT	CASSLTAGMGADTQYF
TRBV19	TRBJ1-1	NA	NA	TGTGCCAGTAGTATGGTTCCGAACACTGAAGCTTTCTTT	CASSMVPNTEAFF
TRBV7-2	TRBJ1-1	NA	few	TGTGCCAGCAGCTTAAAACGGACGGGACACGAAGCTTTCTTT	CASSLKRTGHEAFF
TRBV29-1	TRBJ2-3	NA	NA	TGCAGCGTTGGTAGGCGAGTCGATACGCAGTATTTT	CSVGRRVDTQYF
TRBV7-2	TRBJ2-7	NA	many	TGTGCCAGCAGCTTAGCCCTAATGGGGGGTTATGCCGAGCAGTACTTC	CASSLALMGGYAEQYF
TRBV6-5	TRBJ2-3	NA	many	TGTGCCAGCAGTTACTCGTGGGGGAACTTCGGTACGCAGTATTTT	CASSYSWGNFGTQYF